This entry features one T cell receptor beta chain sequence. Trimming took 3 bases from V and 2 from J, leaving 11 bases between them. The CDR3 has 14 amino acids. Germline-derived CDR1 and CDR2 are SNHLY and FYNNEI. Per the original data handling: Amplifying reference gene primers gave estimates of nucleated cell counts. Using immunoSEQ multiplex PCR, the repertoire was profiled, and TCRdb retains in-frame clones only, with some absent. That table gives V, J and clone size, and the DNA gave D and trimming. The data contain a few hundred thousand clones, approximately 90% of them singletons. This record comes from a study of blood T cell repertoires in COVID-19. Study in general: Both acute and convalescent COVID-19 samples were obtained from the United States, Italy and Spain. PBMCs, B-cell-depleted T cells, or T cells were the source of the cDNA or gDNA that made up the material.

The V and J genes are TRBV2 and TRBJ2-7, with TRBD1 as a possible D gene (5 bases). This TCR came from a man aged 65-85 years with acute or convalescent COVID-19. Material for sequencing was peripheral blood. As DNA, the CDR3 is TGTGCCAGCAGTGACCCCAGGGCAGCCTACGAGCAGTACTTC. It specifies CASSDPRAAYEQYF. The whole variable domain, remainder taken from reference TRBV2 and TRBJ2-7, is EPEVTQTPSHQVTQMGQEVILRCVPISNHLYFYWYRQILGQKVEFLVSFYNNEISEKSEIFDDQFSVERPDGSNFTLKIRSTKLEDSAMYFCASSDPRAAYEQYFGPGTRLTVT.